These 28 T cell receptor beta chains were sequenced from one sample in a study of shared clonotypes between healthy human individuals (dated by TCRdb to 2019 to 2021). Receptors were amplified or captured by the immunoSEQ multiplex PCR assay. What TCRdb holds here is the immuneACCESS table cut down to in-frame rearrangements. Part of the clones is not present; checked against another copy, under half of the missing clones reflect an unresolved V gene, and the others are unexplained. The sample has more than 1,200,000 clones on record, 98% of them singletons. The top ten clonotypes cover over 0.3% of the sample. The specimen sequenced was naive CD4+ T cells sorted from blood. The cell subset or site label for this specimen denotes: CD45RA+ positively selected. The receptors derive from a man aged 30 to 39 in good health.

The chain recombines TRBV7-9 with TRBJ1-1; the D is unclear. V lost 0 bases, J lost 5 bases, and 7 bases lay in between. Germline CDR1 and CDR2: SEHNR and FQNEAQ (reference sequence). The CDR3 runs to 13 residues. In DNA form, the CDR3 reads TGTGCCAGCAGCTTAGCTGACCAAACTGAAGCTTTCTTT. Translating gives CASSLADQTEAFF.

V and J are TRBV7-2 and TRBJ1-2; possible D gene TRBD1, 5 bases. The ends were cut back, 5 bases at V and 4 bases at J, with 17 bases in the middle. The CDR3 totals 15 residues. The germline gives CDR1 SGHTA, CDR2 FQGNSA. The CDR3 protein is CASSPPGAPGYGYTF. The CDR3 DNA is TGTGCCAGCAGCCCCCCCGGGGCGCCTGGCTATGGCTACACCTTC.

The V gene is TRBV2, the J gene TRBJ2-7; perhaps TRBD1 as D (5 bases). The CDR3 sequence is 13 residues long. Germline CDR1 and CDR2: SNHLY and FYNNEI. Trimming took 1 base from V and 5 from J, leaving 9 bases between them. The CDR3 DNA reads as TGTGCCAGCAGTGAAGGAGGACACAACGAGCAGTACTTC. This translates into CASSEGGHNEQYF.

The CDR3 DNA reads TGCGCCAGCAGTGATCGACTAATCTACAATGAGCAGTTCTTC. Residues: CASSDRLIYNEQFF. The chain links TRBV10-1 to TRBJ2-1; D possibly corresponds to TRBD2 (5 bases). The ends were cut back, 3 bases at V and 3 bases at J, with 9 bases in the middle. CDR3 length: 14 residues. Germline CDR1 is WNHNN and CDR2 is SYGVQD (reference sequence).

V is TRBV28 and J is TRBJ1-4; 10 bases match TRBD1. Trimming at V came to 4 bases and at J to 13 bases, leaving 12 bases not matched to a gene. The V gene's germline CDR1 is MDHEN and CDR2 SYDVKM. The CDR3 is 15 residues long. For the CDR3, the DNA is TGTGCCAGCAGTTCTCTGGACAGGGGGTTCGTCGGACTGTTTTTT. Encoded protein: CASSSLDRGFVGLFF.

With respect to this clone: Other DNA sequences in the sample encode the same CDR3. This CDR3 reads CASSVLAGGPGETQYF. DNA of the CDR3: TGTGCCAGCAGCGTACTAGCGGGAGGGCCCGGGGAGACCCAGTACTTC. This sequence joins TRBV9 and TRBJ2-5; 12 bases align to TRBD2. Losses at the gene ends were 1 base for V and 5 bases for J; bases not matched to a gene: 6. Germline lookup yields CDR1 SGDLS and CDR2 YYNGEE. The CDR3 has 16 amino acids.

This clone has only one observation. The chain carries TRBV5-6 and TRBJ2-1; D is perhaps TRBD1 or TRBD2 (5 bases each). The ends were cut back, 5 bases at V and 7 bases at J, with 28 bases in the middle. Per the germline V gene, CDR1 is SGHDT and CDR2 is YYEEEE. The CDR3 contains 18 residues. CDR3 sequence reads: CASRPIQTSWGTFNEQFF. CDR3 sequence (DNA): TGTGCCAGCAGACCAATCCAAACTTCGTGGGGGACCTTTAATGAGCAGTTCTTC.

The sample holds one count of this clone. This CDR3 is CASIAGFQSYEQYF. CDR3 bases: TGTGCCAGCATCGCGGGATTCCAATCCTACGAGCAGTACTTC. The rearrangement joins TRBV6-1 to TRBJ2-7; D might be TRBD2 (6 bases). Germline V lookup: CDR1 MNHNS, CDR2 SASEGT. The CDR3 length is 14 residues. The V gene lost 7 bases and the J gene lost 1 base, with 14 bases spanning the gap.

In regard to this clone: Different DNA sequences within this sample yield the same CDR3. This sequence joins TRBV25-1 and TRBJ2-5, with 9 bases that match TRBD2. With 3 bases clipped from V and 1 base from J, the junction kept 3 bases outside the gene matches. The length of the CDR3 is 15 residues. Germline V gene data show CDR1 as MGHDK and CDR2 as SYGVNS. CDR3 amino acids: CASSETSGSQETQYF. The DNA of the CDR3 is TGTGCCAGCAGTGAGACTAGCGGATCCCAAGAGACCCAGTACTTC.

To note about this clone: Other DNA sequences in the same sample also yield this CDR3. CDR3 sequence: CASSSGLAGVYEQYF. As DNA, the CDR3 is TGCGCCAGCAGCTCCGGACTAGCGGGAGTGTACGAGCAGTACTTC. The chain combines TRBV5-1 with TRBJ2-7; 13 nucleotides match TRBD2. In germline, CDR1 is SGHRS, CDR2 YFSETQ. V shed 3 bases and J 4 bases; nucleotides not matched to a gene: 4. The CDR3 sequence is 15 residues long.

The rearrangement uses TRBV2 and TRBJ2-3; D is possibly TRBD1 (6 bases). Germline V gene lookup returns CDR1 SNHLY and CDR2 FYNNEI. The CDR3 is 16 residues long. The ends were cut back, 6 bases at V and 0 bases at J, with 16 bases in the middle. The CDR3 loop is CASSRRGQPSTDTQYF. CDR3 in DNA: TGTGCCAGCAGCCGAAGAGGACAGCCAAGCACAGATACGCAGTATTTT.

CDR3 residues: CASSAGTRGRTRRIEQYF. The CDR3 region has the DNA TGCGCCAGCAGTGCCGGGACTAGAGGGAGAACACGCCGCATCGAGCAGTACTTC. The rearrangement joins TRBV10-1 to TRBJ2-7, with 8 bases fitting TRBD2. Germline values: CDR1 WNHNN, CDR2 SYGVQD (reference sequence). The length of the CDR3 is 18 residues. J gave up 6 bases and V 4 bases, and 20 bases lay outside the gene matches.

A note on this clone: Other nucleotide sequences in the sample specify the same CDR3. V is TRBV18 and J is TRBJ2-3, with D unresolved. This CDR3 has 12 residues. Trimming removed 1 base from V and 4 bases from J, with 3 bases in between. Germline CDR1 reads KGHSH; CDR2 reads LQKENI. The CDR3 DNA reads TGTGCCAGCTCACCACGGGCAGATACGCAGTATTTT. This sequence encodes CASSPRADTQYF.

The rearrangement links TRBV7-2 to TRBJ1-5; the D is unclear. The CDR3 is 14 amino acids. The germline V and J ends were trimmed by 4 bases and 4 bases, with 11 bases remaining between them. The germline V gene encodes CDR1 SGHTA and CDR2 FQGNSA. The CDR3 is CASSWTAQNQPQHF. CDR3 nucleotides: TGTGCCAGCAGCTGGACGGCTCAAAATCAGCCCCAGCATTTT.

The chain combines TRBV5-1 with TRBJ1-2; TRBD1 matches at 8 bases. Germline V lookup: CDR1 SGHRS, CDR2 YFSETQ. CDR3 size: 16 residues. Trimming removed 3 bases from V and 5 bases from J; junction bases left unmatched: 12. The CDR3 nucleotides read TGCGCCAGCAGCTCCGGGACAGGACTAAGCTCTTATGGCTACACCTTC. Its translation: CASSSGTGLSSYGYTF.

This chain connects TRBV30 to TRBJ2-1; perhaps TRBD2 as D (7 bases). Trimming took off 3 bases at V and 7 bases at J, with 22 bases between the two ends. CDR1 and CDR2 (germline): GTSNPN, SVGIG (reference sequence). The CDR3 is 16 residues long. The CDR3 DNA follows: TGTGCCTGGAGCCGAGACTCGGGGGGCCCGGGGAATGAGCAGTTCTTC. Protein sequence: CAWSRDSGGPGNEQFF.

The CDR3 bases are TGCGCCAGCAGCTTGCTTACCCAAGAGACCCAGTACTTC. Protein product: CASSLLTQETQYF. The chain joins TRBV5-1 to TRBJ2-5, with unresolved D. Trimming removed 1 base at V and 1 base at J, with 5 bases between. CDR1 is SGHRS, CDR2 YFSETQ, per germline. CDR3 length equals 13 residues.

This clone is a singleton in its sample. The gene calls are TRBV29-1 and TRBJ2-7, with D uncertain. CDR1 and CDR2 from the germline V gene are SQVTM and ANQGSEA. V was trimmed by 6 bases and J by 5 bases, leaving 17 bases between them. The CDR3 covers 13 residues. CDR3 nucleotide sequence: TGCAGCGTACGACCCCGCCTGACGGACGAGCAGTACTTC. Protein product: CSVRPRLTDEQYF.

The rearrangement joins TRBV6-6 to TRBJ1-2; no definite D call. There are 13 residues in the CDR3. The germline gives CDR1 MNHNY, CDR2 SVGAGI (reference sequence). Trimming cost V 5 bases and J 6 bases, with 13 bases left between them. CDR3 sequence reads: CASSPRPRDGYTF. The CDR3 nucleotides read TGTGCCAGCAGTCCTCGTCCTAGGGATGGCTACACCTTC.

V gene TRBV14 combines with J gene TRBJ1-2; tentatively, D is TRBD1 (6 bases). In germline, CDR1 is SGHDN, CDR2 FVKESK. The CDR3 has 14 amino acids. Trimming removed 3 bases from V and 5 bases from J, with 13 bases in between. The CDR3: CASSQDRGVYGYTF. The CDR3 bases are TGTGCCAGCAGCCAGGACAGAGGAGTATATGGCTACACCTTC.

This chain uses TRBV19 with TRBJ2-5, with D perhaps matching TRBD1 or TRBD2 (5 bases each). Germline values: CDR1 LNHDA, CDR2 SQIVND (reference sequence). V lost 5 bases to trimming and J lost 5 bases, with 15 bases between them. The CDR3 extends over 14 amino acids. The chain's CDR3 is CASSDSGWGETQYF. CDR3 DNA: TGTGCCAGTAGTGACTCAGGGTGGGGGGAGACCCAGTACTTC.

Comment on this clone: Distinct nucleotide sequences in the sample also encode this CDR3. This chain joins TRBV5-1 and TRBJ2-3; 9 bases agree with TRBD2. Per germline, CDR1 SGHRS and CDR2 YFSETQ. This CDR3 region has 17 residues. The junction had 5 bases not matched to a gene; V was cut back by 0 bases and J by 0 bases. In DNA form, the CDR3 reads TGCGCCAGCAGCTTGGTCGCTAGCGGGACTAGCACAGATACGCAGTATTTT. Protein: CASSLVASGTSTDTQYF.

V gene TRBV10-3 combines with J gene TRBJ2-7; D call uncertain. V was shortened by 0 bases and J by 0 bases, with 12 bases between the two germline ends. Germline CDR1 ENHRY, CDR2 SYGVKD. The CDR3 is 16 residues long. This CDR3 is CAISESGGVRSYEQYF. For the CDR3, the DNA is TGTGCCATCAGTGAGTCCGGCGGAGTTCGCTCCTACGAGCAGTACTTC.

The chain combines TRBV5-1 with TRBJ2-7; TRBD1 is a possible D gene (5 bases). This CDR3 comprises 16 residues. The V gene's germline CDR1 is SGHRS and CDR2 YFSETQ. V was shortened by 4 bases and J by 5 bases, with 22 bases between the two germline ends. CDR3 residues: CASSPGLSAGWNEQYF. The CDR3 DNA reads TGCGCCAGCAGCCCGGGTCTTTCTGCAGGGTGGAACGAGCAGTACTTC.

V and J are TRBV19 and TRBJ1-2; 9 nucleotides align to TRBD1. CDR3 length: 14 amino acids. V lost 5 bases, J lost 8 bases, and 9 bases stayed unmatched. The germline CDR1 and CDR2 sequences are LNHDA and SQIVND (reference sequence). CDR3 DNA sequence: TGTGCCAGTAGTTCTCGGGACAGGGTACGCGGCTACACCTTC. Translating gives CASSSRDRVRGYTF.

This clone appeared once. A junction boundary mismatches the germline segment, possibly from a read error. Written as DNA, the CDR3 is TGTGCCAGCAGCCCTCCCGGACTCTCCTCCAATGAGCAGTTCTTC. This translates into CASSPPGLSSNEQFF. The chain links TRBV9 to TRBJ2-1; the D gene is possibly TRBD2 (5 bases). This CDR3 region has 15 residues. Looked up from germline, CDR1 is SGDLS and CDR2 is YYNGEE.

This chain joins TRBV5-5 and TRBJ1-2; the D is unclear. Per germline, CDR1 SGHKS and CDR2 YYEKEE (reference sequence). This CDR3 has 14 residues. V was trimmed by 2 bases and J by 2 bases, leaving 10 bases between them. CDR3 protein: CASSLSAGNYGYTF. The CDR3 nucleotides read TGTGCCAGCAGCTTATCGGCAGGAAACTATGGCTACACCTTC.

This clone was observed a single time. The CDR3 region is CASSATGLGGTDTQYF. DNA of the CDR3: TGTGCCAGCAGCGCAACAGGGCTGGGTGGCACAGATACGCAGTATTTT. The genes are TRBV9 and TRBJ2-3; perhaps TRBD1 as D (6 bases). V gave up 3 bases and J gave up 1 base, with 15 bases separating them. The CDR3 is 16 residues long. Germline V lookup: CDR1 SGDLS, CDR2 YYNGEE.